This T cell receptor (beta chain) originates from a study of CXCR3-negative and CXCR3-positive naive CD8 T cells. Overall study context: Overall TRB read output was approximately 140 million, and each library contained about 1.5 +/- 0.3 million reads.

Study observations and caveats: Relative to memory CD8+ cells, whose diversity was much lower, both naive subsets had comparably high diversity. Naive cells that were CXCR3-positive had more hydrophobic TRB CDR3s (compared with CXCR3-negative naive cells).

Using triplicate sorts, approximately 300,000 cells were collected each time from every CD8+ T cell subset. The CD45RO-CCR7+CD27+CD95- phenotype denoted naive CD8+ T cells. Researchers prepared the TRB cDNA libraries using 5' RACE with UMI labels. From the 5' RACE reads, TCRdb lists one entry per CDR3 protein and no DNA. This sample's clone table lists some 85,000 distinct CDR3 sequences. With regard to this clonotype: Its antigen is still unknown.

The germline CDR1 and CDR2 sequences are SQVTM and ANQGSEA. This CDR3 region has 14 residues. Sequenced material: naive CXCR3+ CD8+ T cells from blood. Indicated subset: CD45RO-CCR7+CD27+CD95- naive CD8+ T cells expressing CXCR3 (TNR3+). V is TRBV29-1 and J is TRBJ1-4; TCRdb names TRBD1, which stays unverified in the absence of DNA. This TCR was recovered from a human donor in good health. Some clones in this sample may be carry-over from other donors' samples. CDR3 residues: CSVNLDREPEKLFF.